This T cell receptor beta chain stems from a study of cytomegalovirus exposure and HLA in healthy donors. Study information: Among about 179 million T cells, an earlier analysis found roughly 100 million unique TCR beta sequences. Study-level findings and limits: The authors reported that TCR beta sequences could predict HLA-A and HLA-B alleles. These predictions were accurate for most subjects in the first cohort. The CMV antigen specificity of a few CMV-associated chains was confirmed through in vitro analysis. The study carried out a later analysis of TCR beta sequences. It associated some 15,000 of them with specific HLA alleles at a false discovery rate of 0.05.

Regarding this clone: What it recognizes is unknown. A junction boundary mismatches the germline segment, possibly from a read error. Other DNA sequences in this sample translate to the same CDR3.

13 Jbeta primers and 60 Vbeta primers were used for the PCR. Clones were sequenced by immunoSEQ multiplex PCR, and TCRdb holds only the in-frame ones, with some missing. The sample holds approximately 280,000 clones, around 90% seen once. The CDR3 has 17 residues. Germline lookup yields CDR1 SGHTA and CDR2 FQGTGA. J is TRBJ2-2 and V is TRBV7-3; 10 positions agree with TRBD1. The receptor's source is a woman aged 18-30 years in good health and CMV-seronegative. Sequencing was carried out using PBMCs. CDR3 in amino acids: CASSLTGGYVNTGELFF. The CDR3 bases are TGCGCCAGCAGTTTGACAGGGGGCTATGTGAACACCGGGGAGCTGTTTTTT.